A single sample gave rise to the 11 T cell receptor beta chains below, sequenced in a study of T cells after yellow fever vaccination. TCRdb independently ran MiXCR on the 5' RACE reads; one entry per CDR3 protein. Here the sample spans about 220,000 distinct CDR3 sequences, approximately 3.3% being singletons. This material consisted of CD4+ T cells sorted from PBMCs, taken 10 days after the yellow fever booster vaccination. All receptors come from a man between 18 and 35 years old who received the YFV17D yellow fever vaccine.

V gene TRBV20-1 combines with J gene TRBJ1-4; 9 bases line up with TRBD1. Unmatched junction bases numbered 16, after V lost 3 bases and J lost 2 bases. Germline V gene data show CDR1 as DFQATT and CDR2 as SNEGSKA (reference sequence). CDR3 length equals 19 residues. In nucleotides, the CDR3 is TGCAGTGCTAGGGCCCGACAAGGACAGGGGTTCGCCACTAATGAAAAACTGTTTTTT. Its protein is CSARARQGQGFATNEKLFF.

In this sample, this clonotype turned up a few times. CDR3 residues: CSARGLEAYEQYF. The CDR3 nucleotides read TGCAGTGCTAGAGGGCTAGAAGCCTACGAGCAGTACTTC. V usage is TRBV20-1 and J usage is TRBJ2-7; the D is unclear. CDR3 length: 13 amino acids. Trimming took 1 base from V and 2 from J, leaving 9 bases between them. Germline loops: CDR1 DFQATT, CDR2 SNEGSKA (reference sequence).

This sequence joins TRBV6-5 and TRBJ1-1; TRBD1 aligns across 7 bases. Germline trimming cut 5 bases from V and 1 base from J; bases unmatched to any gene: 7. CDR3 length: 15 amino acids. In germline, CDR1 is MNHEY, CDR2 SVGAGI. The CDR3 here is CASSRTGASNTEAFF. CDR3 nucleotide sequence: TGTGCCAGCAGTAGAACAGGGGCCTCGAACACTGAAGCTTTCTTT.

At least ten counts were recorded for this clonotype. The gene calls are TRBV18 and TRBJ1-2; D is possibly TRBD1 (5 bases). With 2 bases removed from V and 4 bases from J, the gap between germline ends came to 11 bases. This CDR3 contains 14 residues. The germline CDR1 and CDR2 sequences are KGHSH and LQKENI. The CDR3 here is CASSPERGGYGYTF. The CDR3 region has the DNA TGTGCCAGCTCACCAGAGAGGGGAGGCTATGGCTACACCTTC.

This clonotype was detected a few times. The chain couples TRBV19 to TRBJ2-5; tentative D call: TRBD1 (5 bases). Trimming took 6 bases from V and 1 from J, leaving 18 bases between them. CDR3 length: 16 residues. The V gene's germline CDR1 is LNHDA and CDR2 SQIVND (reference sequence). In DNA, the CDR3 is TGTGCCAGTAGCACAATACCCCAGGGTACCCAAGAGACCCAGTACTTC. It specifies CASSTIPQGTQETQYF.

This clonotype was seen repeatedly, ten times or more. CDR3 in DNA: TGTGCCAGCAGGAGAAGGGGACAGGGGAAACAAGGATATGGCTACACCTTC. It is translated as CASRRRGQGKQGYGYTF. The V call is TRBV27, the J call TRBJ1-2, with 10 positions matching TRBD1. The junction had 15 bases not matched to a gene; V was cut back by 6 bases and J by 5 bases. The length of the CDR3 is 17 residues. Germline CDR1 is MNHEY and CDR2 is SMNVEV (reference sequence).

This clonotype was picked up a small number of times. Here the CDR3 DNA reads TGCGCCAGCAGCTTGGTCCTCCGAGAAGGTGGCACTGAAGCTTTCTTT. This codes for CASSLVLREGGTEAFF. This rearrangement joins TRBV5-1 to TRBJ1-1; D is unclear. The CDR3 is made up of 16 amino acids. V was shortened by 0 bases and J by 4 bases, with 16 bases between the two germline ends. Germline V gene data show CDR1 as SGHRS and CDR2 as YFSETQ.

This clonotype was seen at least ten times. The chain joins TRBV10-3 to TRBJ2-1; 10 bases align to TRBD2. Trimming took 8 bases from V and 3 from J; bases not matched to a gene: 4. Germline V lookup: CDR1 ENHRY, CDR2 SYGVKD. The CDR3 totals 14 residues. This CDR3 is CAIGAGGYYNEQFF. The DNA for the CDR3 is TGTGCCATCGGAGCGGGGGGGTACTACAATGAGCAGTTCTTC.

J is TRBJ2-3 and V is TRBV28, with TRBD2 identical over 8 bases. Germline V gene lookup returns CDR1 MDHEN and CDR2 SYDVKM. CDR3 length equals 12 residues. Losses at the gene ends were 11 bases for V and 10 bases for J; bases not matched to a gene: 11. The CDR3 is CAATAGGRAQYF. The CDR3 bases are TGTGCCGCGACGGCGGGGGGAAGGGCGCAGTATTTT.

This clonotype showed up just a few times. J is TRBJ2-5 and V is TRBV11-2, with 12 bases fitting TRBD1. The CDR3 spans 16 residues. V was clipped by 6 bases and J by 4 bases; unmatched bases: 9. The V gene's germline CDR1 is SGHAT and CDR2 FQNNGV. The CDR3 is CASRSGQGAPRETQYF. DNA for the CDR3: TGTGCCAGCAGGTCGGGACAGGGGGCGCCTCGAGAGACCCAGTACTTC.

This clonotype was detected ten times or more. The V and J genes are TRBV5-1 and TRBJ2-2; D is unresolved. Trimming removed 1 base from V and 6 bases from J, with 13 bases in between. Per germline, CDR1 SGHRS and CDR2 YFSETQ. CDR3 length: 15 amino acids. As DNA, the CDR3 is TGCGCCAGCAGCTTGAATCGTTTTGGGGCCGGGGAGCTGTTTTTT. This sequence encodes CASSLNRFGAGELFF.